This note documents a single T cell receptor (beta chain) sequence. This clone occurred a few times. Which antigen it targets is not known. No quality values exist for individual bases; no much larger clone is one base distant. This record comes from a study of control samples from healthy donors and cancer patients (dated by TCRdb to 2020 to 2021). The protocol used for the library was the immunoSEQ multiplex PCR assay. TCRdb retrieved this table from immuneACCESS and kept in-frame rearrangements only. Not all clones are present; in checked studies, unresolved V genes account for under half, and no reason is known for the remainder. The sample records about 110,000 clones, around 89% of which are singletons. The top ten constitute roughly 3.5% of the sample. Sequencing was carried out using PBMCs. The source of this sequence is a woman in her sixties or seventies with lung cancer.

Here the CDR3 is given as CASSTGTGGTYEQYF. Here is the DNA: TGTGCCAGCAGCACCGGGACAGGGGGGACCTACGAGCAGTACTTC. The sequence joins TRBV21-1 to TRBJ2-7; TRBD1 reflects the table's D call only, with no check against the DNA. TRBV21-1 represents a pseudogene. CDR3 length: 15 amino acids, cysteine to phenylalanine. Here the CDR3 DNA is all that survives: 45 bases in frame from base 1.